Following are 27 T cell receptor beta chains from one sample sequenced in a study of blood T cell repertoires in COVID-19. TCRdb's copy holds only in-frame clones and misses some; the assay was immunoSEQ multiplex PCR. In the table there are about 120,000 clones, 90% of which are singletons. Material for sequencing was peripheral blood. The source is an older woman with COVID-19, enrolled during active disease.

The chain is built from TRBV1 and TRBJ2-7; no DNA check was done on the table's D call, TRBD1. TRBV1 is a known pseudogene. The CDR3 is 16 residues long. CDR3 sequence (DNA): TGCACCAGCAGCCAAATAGGGCAGACAGGCTCCTACGAGCAGTACTTC. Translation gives CTSSQIGQTGSYEQYF.

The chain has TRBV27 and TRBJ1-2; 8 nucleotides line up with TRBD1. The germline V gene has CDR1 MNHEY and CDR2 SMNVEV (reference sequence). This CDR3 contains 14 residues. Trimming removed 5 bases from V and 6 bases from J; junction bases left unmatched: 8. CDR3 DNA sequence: TGTGCCAGCAGTAGCAGGACAGGGCAGCATGGCTACACCTTC. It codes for CASSSRTGQHGYTF.

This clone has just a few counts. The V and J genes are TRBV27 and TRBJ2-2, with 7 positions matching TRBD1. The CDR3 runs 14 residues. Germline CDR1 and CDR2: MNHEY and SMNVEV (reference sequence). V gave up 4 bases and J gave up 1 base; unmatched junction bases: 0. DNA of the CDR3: TGTGCCAGCAGTTGGACAGGGAACACCGGGGAGCTGTTTTTT. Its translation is CASSWTGNTGELFF.

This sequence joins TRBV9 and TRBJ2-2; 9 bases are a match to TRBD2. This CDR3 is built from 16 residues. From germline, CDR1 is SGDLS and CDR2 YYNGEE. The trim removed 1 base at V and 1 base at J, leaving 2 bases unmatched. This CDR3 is CASSVTSGWNTGELFF. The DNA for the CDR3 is TGTGCCAGCAGCGTAACTAGCGGGTGGAACACCGGGGAGCTGTTTTTT.

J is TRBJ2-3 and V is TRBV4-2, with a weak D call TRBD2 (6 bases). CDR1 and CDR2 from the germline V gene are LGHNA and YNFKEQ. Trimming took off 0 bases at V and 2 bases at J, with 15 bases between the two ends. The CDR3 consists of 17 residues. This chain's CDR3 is CASSQDGIAAATDTQYF. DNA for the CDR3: TGTGCCAGCAGCCAAGACGGGATAGCGGCTGCCACAGATACGCAGTATTTT.

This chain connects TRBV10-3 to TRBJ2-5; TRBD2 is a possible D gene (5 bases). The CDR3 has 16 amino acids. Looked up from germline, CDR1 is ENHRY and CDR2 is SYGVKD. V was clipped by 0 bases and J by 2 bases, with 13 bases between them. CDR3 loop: CAISESIEGTQETQYF. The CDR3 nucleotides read TGTGCCATCAGTGAGTCGATCGAGGGAACACAAGAGACCCAGTACTTC.

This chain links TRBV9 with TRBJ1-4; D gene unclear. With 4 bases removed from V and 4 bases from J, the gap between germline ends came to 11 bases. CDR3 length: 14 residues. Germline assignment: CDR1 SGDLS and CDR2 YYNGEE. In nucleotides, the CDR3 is TGTGCCAGCAGCCCCCGAGGCGATAATGAAAAACTGTTTTTT. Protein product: CASSPRGDNEKLFF.

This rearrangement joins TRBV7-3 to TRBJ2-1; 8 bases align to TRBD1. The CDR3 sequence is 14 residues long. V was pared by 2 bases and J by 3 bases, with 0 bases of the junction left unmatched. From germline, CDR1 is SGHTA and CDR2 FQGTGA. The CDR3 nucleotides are TGTGCCAGCAGCTTAGACAGGGGCTACAATGAGCAGTTCTTC. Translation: CASSLDRGYNEQFF.

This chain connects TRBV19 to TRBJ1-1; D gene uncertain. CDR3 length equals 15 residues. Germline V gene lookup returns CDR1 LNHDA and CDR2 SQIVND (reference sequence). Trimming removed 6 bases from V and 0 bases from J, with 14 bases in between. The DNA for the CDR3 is TGTGCCAGTAGCGGAGGGAGTCTATTGAACACTGAAGCTTTCTTT. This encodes CASSGGSLLNTEAFF.

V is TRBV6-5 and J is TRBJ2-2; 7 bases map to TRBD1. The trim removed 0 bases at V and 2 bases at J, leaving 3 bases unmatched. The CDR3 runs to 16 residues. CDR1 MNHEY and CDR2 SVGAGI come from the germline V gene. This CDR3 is CASSYSDRANTGELFF. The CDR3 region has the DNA TGTGCCAGCAGTTACTCTGACAGGGCTAACACCGGGGAGCTGTTTTTT.

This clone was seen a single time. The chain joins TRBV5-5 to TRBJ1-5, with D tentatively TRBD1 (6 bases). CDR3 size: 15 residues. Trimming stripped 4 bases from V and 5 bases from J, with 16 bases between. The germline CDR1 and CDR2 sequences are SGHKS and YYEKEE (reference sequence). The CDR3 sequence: CASSPQGISDQPQHF. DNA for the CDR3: TGTGCCAGCAGCCCTCAGGGGATTTCGGATCAGCCCCAGCATTTT.

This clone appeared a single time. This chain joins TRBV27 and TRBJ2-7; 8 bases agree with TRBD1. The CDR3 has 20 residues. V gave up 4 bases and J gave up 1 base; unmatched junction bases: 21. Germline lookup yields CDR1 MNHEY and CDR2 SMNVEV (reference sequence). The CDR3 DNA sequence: TGTGCCAGCAGTTCTCCGACAGGGGCGTCCCTCAACGGTATGTCCTACGAGCAGTACTTC. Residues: CASSSPTGASLNGMSYEQYF.

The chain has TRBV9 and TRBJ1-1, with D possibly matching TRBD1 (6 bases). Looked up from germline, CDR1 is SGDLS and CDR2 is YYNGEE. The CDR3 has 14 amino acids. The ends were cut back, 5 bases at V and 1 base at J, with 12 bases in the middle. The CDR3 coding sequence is TGTGCCAGCAGTCGCAGGGGCACGAACACTGAAGCTTTCTTT. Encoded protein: CASSRRGTNTEAFF.

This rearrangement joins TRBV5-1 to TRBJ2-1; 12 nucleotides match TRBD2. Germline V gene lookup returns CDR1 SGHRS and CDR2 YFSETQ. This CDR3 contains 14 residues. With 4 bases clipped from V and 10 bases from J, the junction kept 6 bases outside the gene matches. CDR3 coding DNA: TGCGCCAGCAGCAGGCGACTAGCGGGGGTGGAGCAGTTCTTC. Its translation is CASSRRLAGVEQFF. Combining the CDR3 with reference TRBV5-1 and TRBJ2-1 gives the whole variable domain KAGVTQTPRYLIKTRGQQVTLSCSPISGHRSVSWYQQTPGQGLQFLFEYFSETQRNKGNFPGRFSGRQFSNSRSEMNVSTLELGDSALYLCASSRRLAGVEQFFGPGTRLTVL.

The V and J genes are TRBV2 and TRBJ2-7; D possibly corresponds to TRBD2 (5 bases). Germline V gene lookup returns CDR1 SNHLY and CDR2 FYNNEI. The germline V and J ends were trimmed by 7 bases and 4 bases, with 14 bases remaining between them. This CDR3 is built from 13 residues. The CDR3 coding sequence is TGTGCCAGCAAAGAGGGCCCCTTTTACGAGCAGTACTTC. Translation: CASKEGPFYEQYF.

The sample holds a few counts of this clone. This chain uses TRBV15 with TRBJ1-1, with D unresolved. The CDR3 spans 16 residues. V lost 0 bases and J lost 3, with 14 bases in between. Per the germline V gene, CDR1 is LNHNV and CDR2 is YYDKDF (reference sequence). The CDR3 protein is CATSRDREGADTEAFF. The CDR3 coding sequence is TGTGCCACCAGCAGAGATCGGGAGGGCGCGGACACTGAAGCTTTCTTT.

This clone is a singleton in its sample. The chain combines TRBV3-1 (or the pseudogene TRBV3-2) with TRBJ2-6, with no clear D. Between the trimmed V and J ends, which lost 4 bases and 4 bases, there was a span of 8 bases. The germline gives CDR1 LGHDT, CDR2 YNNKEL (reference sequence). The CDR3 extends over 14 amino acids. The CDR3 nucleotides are TGTGCCAGCAGCCCAAGCGCCGGGGCCAACGTCCTGACTTTC. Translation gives CASSPSAGANVLTF.

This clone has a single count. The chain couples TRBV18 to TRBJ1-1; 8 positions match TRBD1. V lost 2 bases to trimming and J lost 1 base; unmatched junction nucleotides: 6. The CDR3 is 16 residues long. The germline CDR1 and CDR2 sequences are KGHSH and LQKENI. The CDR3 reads CASSPGQGAGNTEAFF. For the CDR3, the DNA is TGTGCCAGCTCACCAGGGCAGGGGGCGGGGAACACTGAAGCTTTCTTT.

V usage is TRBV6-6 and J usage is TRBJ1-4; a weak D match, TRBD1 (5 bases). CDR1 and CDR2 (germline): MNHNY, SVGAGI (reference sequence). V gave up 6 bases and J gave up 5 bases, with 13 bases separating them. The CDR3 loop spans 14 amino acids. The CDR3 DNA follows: TGTGCCAGCAGCCGGGACTTCGGGAATGAAAAACTGTTTTTT. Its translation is CASSRDFGNEKLFF.

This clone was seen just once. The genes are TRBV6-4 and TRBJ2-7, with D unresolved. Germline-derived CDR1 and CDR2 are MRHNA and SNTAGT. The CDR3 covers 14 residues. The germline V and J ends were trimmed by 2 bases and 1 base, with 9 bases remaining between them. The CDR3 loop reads CASSDTANSYEQYF. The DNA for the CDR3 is TGTGCCAGCAGTGACACAGCTAATTCCTACGAGCAGTACTTC.

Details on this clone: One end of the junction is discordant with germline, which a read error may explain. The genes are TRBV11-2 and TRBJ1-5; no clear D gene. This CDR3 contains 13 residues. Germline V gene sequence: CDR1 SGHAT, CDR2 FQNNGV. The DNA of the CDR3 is TGTGCCAGCAGCTTAGTTAGCGATCAGCCCCAGCATTTT. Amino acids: CASSLVSDQPQHF.

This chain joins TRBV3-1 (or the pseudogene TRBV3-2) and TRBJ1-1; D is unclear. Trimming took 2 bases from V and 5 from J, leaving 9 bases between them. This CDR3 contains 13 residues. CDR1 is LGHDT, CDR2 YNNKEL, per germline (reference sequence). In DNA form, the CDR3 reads TGTGCCAGCAGCCAAACGAGCGGAACTGAAGCTTTCTTT. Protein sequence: CASSQTSGTEAFF.

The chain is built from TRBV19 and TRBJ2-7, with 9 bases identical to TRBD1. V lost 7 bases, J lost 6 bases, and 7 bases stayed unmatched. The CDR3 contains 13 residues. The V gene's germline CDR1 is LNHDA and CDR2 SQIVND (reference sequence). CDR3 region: CASTRTGDSEQYF. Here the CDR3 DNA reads TGTGCCAGTACGCGGACAGGGGATTCCGAGCAGTACTTC.

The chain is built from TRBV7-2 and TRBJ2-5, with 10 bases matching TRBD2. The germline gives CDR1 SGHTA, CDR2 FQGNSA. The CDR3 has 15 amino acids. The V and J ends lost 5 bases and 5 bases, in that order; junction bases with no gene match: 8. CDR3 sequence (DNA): TGTGCCAGCAGCGACGGACTAGCGGTAGTGGAGACCCAGTACTTC. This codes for CASSDGLAVVETQYF.

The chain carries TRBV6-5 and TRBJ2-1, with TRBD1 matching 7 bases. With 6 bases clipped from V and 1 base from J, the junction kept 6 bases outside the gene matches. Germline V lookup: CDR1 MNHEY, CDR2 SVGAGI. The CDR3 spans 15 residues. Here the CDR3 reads CASSPTGLSYNEQFF. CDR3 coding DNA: TGTGCCAGCAGCCCGACAGGGTTATCCTACAATGAGCAGTTCTTC.

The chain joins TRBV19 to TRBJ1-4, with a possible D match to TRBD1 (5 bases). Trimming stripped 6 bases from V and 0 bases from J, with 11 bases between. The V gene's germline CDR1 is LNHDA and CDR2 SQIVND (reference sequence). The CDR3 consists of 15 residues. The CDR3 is CASSEGVPTNEKLFF. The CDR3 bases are TGTGCCAGTAGCGAAGGGGTGCCAACTAATGAAAAACTGTTTTTT.

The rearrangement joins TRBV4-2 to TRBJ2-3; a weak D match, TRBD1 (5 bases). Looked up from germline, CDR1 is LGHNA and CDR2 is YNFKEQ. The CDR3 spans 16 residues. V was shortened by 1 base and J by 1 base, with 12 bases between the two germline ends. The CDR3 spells CASSQGGQLGTDTQYF. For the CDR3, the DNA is TGTGCCAGCAGCCAAGGGGGCCAGCTGGGCACAGATACGCAGTATTTT.